The T cell receptor beta chain described here comes from a study of cytomegalovirus exposure and HLA in healthy donors. Sequencing used immunoSEQ multiplex PCR; TCRdb keeps in-frame clones, though not all of them. The table has approximately 71,000 clones, 94% seen once. The CDR3 extends over 14 amino acids. Germline CDR1 and CDR2: SGHDT and YYEEEE. V lost 2 bases to trimming and J lost 7 bases; unmatched junction nucleotides: 6. Input material: PBMCs. This TCR was recovered from a woman between 18 and 29 years old in good health and CMV-seronegative. The V gene is TRBV5-6, the J gene TRBJ2-7; 10 nucleotides align to TRBD2. The CDR3 is CASSLGTSAGEQYF. CDR3 sequence (DNA): TGTGCCAGCAGCTTAGGGACTAGCGCTGGGGAGCAGTACTTC.